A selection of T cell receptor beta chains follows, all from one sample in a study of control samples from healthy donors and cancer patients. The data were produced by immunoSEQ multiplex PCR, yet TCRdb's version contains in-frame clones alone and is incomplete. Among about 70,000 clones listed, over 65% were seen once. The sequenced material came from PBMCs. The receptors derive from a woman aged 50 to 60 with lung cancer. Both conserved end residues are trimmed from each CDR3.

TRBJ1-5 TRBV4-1 ASSPQGAGFNQPQH
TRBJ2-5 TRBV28 ASREGAEETQY
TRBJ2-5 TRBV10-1 ASSKTGTGNQETQY
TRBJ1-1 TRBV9 ASSVVAALATEAF
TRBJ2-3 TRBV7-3 ASSSRGSTDTQY
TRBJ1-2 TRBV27 ASSMTAYYGYT
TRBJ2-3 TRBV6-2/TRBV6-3 ASSRYMDTQY
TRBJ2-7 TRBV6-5 ASSYRSASYEQY
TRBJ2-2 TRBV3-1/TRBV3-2 ASSGGLFTGELF
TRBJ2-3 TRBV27 ASSDPGQTDTQY
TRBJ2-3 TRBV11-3 ASSLDGRDRATDTQY
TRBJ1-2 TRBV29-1 SVAEGYT
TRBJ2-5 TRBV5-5 ASSWGQSGGTQY
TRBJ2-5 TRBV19 ASSSAGPQETQY
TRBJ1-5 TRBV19 ASSRFSVQPQH
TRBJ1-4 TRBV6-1 ASSVEKGLLNEKLF
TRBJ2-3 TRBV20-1 SASSAADTQY
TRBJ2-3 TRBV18 ASSPNGVSTDTQY
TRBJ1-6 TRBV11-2 ASSLGGRDSPLH
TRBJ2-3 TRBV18 ASSPTGFTDTQY
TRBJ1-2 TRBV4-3 ASSQAQGRYGYT
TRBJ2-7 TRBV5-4 ASRLPGQGNEQY
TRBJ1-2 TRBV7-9 ASSSRTGNYGYT
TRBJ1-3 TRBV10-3 GTGEGNSGNTIY
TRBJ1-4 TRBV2 ASTRGATNEKLF
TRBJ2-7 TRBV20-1 SASDPGRLWSEQY
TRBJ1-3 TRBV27 ASSPQGTGVSGNTIY
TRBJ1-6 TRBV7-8 ASRIGGDYNSPLH
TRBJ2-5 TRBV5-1 ASSLQGTETQY
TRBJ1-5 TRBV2 ASSGDRVSNQPQH
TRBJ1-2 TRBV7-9 ASSLVPKDNYGYT
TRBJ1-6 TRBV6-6 ASSTGVAVYNSPLH
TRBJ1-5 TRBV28 ASSLHGTGIDNQPQH
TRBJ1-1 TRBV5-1 ASSLADVDTEAF
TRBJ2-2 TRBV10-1 ASREGLNTGELF
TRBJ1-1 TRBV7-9 ASRVDQGTEAF
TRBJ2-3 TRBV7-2 ASSSANRGGRATDTQY
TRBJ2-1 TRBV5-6 ASSLGGYPYNEQF
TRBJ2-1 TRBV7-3 ASSLWTGSNEQF
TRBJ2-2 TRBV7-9 ASSFPERNTGELF
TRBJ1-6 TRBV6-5 ASLRDLNSPLH
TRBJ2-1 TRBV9 ASSVDGNSYNEQF
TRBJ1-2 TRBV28 ASTGGRGAYGYT
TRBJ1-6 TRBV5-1 ASSSLFGGDSPLH
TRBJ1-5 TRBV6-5 ASSPRNSNQPQH
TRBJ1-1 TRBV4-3 ASSQRTGWDTEAF
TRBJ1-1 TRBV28 ASRPPQGSEAF
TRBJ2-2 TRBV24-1 ATSDAGGKRLGELF
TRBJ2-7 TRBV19 ASSIRDYEQY
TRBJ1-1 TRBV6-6 ASSSGVNTEAF